Given below is one TCR beta chain in context. Its antigen is unknown. V trimming: 0 bases; J trimming: 4 bases; junction bases outside the gene matches: 7. Germline assignment: CDR1 SGHRS and CDR2 YFSETQ. The CDR3 is 16 residues long. The data were obtained in a study of glioma-infiltrating T cells after dendritic cell vaccination. Up to 2 ug genomic DNA was used for TCRB CDR3 amplification. Libraries were prepared by immunoSEQ multiplex PCR; TCRdb keeps only in-frame clonotypes and omits some of them. The table includes about 99,000 clones, 75% to 85% detected once. Points from the study as a whole: Higher TCR clonality did not directly relate to longer survival.

This sequence was found in a human donor with glioblastoma. Sequences were derived from blood, sampled before dendritic cell vaccination. The rearrangement uses TRBV5-1 and TRBJ2-3, with TRBD1 matching over 8 bases. CDR3 coding DNA: TGCGCCAGCAGCTTGGAACAGGGGGTGGTTTCAGATACGCAGTATTTT. Its translation: CASSLEQGVVSDTQYF. Full variable domain (missing parts from reference TRBV5-1 and TRBJ2-3): KAGVTQTPRYLIKTRGQQVTLSCSPISGHRSVSWYQQTPGQGLQFLFEYFSETQRNKGNFPGRFSGRQFSNSRSEMNVSTLELGDSALYLCASSLEQGVVSDTQYFGPGTRLTVL.